This entry lists 19 T cell receptor beta chains sequenced from one sample in a study of T cell clones after liver transplantation. Assay used: immunoSEQ multiplex PCR; TCRdb lists only in-frame clones, some missing. Of some 75,000 clones detected, 80% appear once; the ten largest clones hold over 0.45%. The specimen was CD4+ T cells from blood, collected before liver transplant. These receptor sequences come from a human donor who received a liver transplant.

In its sample, this clone was seen a few times. CDR3 residues: CASSNRGAAGNTIYF. Written as DNA, the CDR3 is TGTGCCAGCAGTAACAGGGGAGCGGCTGGAAACACCATATATTTT. The chain joins TRBV9 to TRBJ1-3; 7 nucleotides match TRBD1. V lost 5 bases, J lost 2 bases, and 7 bases stayed unmatched. The CDR3 extends over 15 amino acids. Germline assignment: CDR1 SGDLS and CDR2 YYNGEE.

This chain links TRBV30 with TRBJ2-1, with D perhaps matching TRBD2 (6 bases). The germline V and J ends were trimmed by 5 bases and 3 bases, with 17 bases remaining between them. The CDR3 totals 15 residues. CDR1 is GTSNPN and CDR2 is SVGIG in the germline V gene (reference sequence). This CDR3 is CAWERDLGLYNEQFF. DNA of the CDR3: TGTGCCTGGGAACGGGACTTGGGGCTCTACAATGAGCAGTTCTTC.

The gene calls are TRBV9 and TRBJ2-7; 12 bases are a match to TRBD2. The V gene's germline CDR1 is SGDLS and CDR2 YYNGEE. Germline trimming cut 0 bases from V and 6 bases from J; bases unmatched to any gene: 4. The CDR3 is 15 residues long. CDR3 coding DNA: TGTGCCAGCAGCGTAGCCCCTAGCGGGAGGGCCGAGCAGTACTTC. It is translated as CASSVAPSGRAEQYF.

V usage is TRBV5-4 and J usage is TRBJ1-2; D is ambiguous. Trimming removed 2 bases at V and 8 bases at J, with 19 bases between. Germline V gene data show CDR1 as SGHNT and CDR2 as YYREEE (reference sequence). The CDR3 is 15 amino acids. This chain's CDR3 is CASSLGARTDRGYTF. DNA for the CDR3: TGTGCCAGCAGCTTAGGCGCCCGGACCGACCGGGGCTACACCTTC.

This chain joins TRBV28 and TRBJ1-4; D gene uncertain. Trimming pared 2 bases from V and 5 bases from J, leaving 12 bases between. The CDR3 covers 15 residues. Germline CDR1 reads MDHEN; CDR2 reads SYDVKM. The CDR3, as DNA: TGTGCCAGCAGTTTAGGTGGCCAGCAAAATGAAAAACTGTTTTTT. Translation: CASSLGGQQNEKLFF.

The chain combines TRBV5-6 with TRBJ2-3, with D unresolved. V lost 0 bases and J lost 1, with 12 bases in between. CDR1 and CDR2 from the germline V gene are SGHDT and YYEEEE. There are 16 residues in the CDR3. In DNA form, the CDR3 reads TGTGCCAGCAGCTTGGCCGCCAGGTCCGGCACAGATACGCAGTATTTT. Protein product: CASSLAARSGTDTQYF. Supplemented by reference TRBV5-6 and TRBJ2-3, the full variable domain reads DAGVTQSPTHLIKTRGQQVTLRCSPKSGHDTVSWYQQALGQGPQFIFQYYEEEERQRGNFPDRFSGHQFPNYSSELNVNALLLGDSALYLCASSLAARSGTDTQYFGPGTRLTVL.

The chain combines TRBV7-6 with TRBJ1-3; maybe TRBD1 (5 bases). The CDR3 is made up of 16 amino acids. From germline, CDR1 is SGHVS and CDR2 FNYEAQ. V was trimmed by 4 bases and J by 0 bases, leaving 13 bases between them. In DNA, the CDR3 is TGTGCCAGCAGCTCGGCGGGGCGGTTCTCTGGAAACACCATATATTTT. Protein sequence: CASSSAGRFSGNTIYF.

The V gene is TRBV2, the J gene TRBJ1-2; D is uncertain. The CDR3 contains 13 residues. Trimming pared 6 bases from V and 8 bases from J, leaving 16 bases between. From germline, CDR1 is SNHLY and CDR2 FYNNEI. The CDR3 here is CASSAGPSKGYTF. The CDR3 DNA follows: TGTGCCAGCAGCGCCGGGCCATCGAAGGGCTACACCTTC.

The V and J genes are TRBV14 and TRBJ1-4; D uncertain. The length of the CDR3 is 16 residues. Germline V gives CDR1 SGHDN, CDR2 FVKESK. V was pared by 5 bases and J by 6 bases, with 19 bases between. For the CDR3, the DNA is TGTGCCAGCAGCTCCAGACTAGGAGCTAGGGATGAAAAACTGTTTTTT. This encodes CASSSRLGARDEKLFF.

This clone was found once. The rearrangement links TRBV4-3 to TRBJ2-1; 7 positions agree with TRBD1. This CDR3 has 15 amino acids. Unmatched junction bases numbered 8, after V lost 3 bases and J lost 6 bases. The V gene's germline CDR1 is LGHNA and CDR2 YSLEER. This chain's CDR3 is CASSHRGNRGNEQFF. CDR3 nucleotides: TGCGCCAGCAGCCACCGAGGGAACAGGGGCAATGAGCAGTTCTTC.

The chain is built from TRBV13 and TRBJ2-2; a weak D match, TRBD1 (6 bases). CDR1 is PRHDT, CDR2 FYEKMQ, per germline (reference sequence). Trimming took 5 bases from V and 4 from J, leaving 8 bases between them. CDR3 length equals 13 residues. The CDR3 spells CASSRTATGELFF. In nucleotides, the CDR3 is TGTGCCAGCAGCCGGACAGCCACCGGGGAGCTGTTTTTT.

The chain carries TRBV6-5 and TRBJ1-2; D may be TRBD1 (6 bases). Per the germline V gene, CDR1 is MNHEY and CDR2 is SVGAGI. The CDR3 consists of 13 residues. The V end lost 4 bases, the J end lost 10 bases, and 16 bases lay between the germline ends. The CDR3 region has the DNA TGTGCCAGCAGTTCCCAACCACAGGGATCCTACACCTTC. Translating it yields CASSSQPQGSYTF.

V usage is TRBV7-9 and J usage is TRBJ2-1, with TRBD2 identical over 15 bases. The CDR3 is made up of 19 amino acids. Germline CDR1 reads SEHNR; CDR2 reads FQNEAQ (reference sequence). Trimming cost V 2 bases and J 6 bases; bases outside gene matches: 11. The CDR3 reads CASSLPQRTSGRGPNEQFF. DNA for the CDR3: TGTGCCAGCAGCTTACCCCAGCGGACTAGCGGGAGGGGGCCCAATGAGCAGTTCTTC.

The chain employs TRBV6-1 and TRBJ2-7; no reliable D call. The germline V gene has CDR1 MNHNS and CDR2 SASEGT. There are 10 residues in the CDR3. Trimming cost V 7 bases and J 7 bases, with 8 bases left between them. This CDR3 reads CASKSWEQYF. As DNA, the CDR3 is TGTGCCAGCAAGAGTTGGGAGCAGTACTTC.

The chain links TRBV11-2 to TRBJ2-2, with TRBD2 matching over 7 bases. Germline CDR1 SGHAT, CDR2 FQNNGV. The length of the CDR3 is 14 residues. With V trimmed by 4 bases and J by 5 bases, 4 bases remained unmatched. The CDR3 DNA sequence: TGTGCCAGCAGCTCGGATAGCGGGACCGGGGAGCTGTTTTTT. Translating gives CASSSDSGTGELFF.

This clone was found once. The V gene is TRBV5-4, the J gene TRBJ2-5, with unresolved D. The CDR3 spans 12 residues. The germline V gene encodes CDR1 SGHNT and CDR2 YYREEE (reference sequence). The V gene lost 2 bases and the J gene lost 4 bases, with 6 bases spanning the gap. CDR3 sequence reads: CASSLETETQYF. CDR3 nucleotides: TGTGCCAGCAGCTTAGAAACAGAGACCCAGTACTTC.

The chain employs TRBV27 and TRBJ1-2; 8 bases agree with TRBD1. J gave up 3 bases and V 5 bases, and 8 bases lay outside the gene matches. This CDR3 comprises 15 residues. Per germline, CDR1 MNHEY and CDR2 SMNVEV (reference sequence). The CDR3 nucleotides are TGTGCCAGCAGTCGAGGACAGGGCTGGGACTATGGCTACACCTTC. Its translation: CASSRGQGWDYGYTF.

This chain uses TRBV29-1 with TRBJ1-1, with D tentatively TRBD1 (6 bases). The CDR3 runs to 13 residues. Trimming removed 4 bases at V and 1 base at J, with 10 bases between. Germline V gene data show CDR1 as SQVTM and CDR2 as ANQGSEA. The CDR3 loop reads CSVGEQGNTEAFF. In nucleotides, the CDR3 is TGCAGCGTTGGGGAACAGGGGAACACTGAAGCTTTCTTT.

A word on this clone: At the DNA level, this CDR3 is encoded by other sequences in the same sample as well. The rearrangement links TRBV29-1 to TRBJ2-3, with D tentatively TRBD1 or TRBD2 (5 bases each). The V end lost 5 bases, the J end lost 1 base, and 10 bases lay between the germline ends. Germline CDR1 SQVTM, CDR2 ANQGSEA. This CDR3 contains 13 residues. This chain's CDR3 is CSVPGLGTDTQYF. CDR3 coding DNA: TGCAGCGTTCCGGGGCTTGGCACAGATACGCAGTATTTT.